Here is one TCR beta chain with its context. It lacks a known antigen. Base qualities are not at hand, and no much larger clone is one base apart. One collaborating source in Seattle enrolled patients during active infection and followed them longitudinally through the course of disease. The collaborating institutions used their own protocols to collect whole blood in K2EDTA tubes. For TCRbeta analysis, collaborators shipped samples as frozen whole blood, isolated PBMCs, or DNA extracted from either of those sample types. This sample is part of a study of blood T cell repertoires in COVID-19 (dated by TCRdb to 2019 to 2021). About the study as a whole: Collaborator samples came from the United States, Italy and Spain and covered acute and convalescent phases of COVID-19. The material from the prospective study consisted of cDNA or gDNA derived from T cells, B-cell-depleted T cells, or PBMCs. The dataset comprised deeply sampled blood TCRbeta repertoires from subjects exposed to, actively infected with, or recovered from COVID-19. The repertoires were released in a freely available public database intended as a resource for research on the immune response to SARS-CoV-2. The samples were drawn from the first 160 participants of the ongoing ImmuneRACE study and from 1,254 subjects provided by 6 global collaborators. A de-identified subject ID, COVID-19 status, age in years and sex were almost always included in the sample metadata. HLA class I and class II types, where available, came from metadata supplied by the sample provider rather than from assay-based typing. Overall results and qualifications from the work: Clinical and demographic metadata were provided uncurated, with the amount varying by source and participant.

Trimming costs V 2 bases and J 5 bases, and their ends lie 11 bases apart. From a lookup of the germline V gene, CDR1 and CDR2 are SGDLS and YYNGEE. Reading from cysteine to phenylalanine, the CDR3 counts 13 amino acids. Left in the record is the CDR3 DNA by itself, 39 bases read in frame from the first base. The immunoSEQ Assay, a bias-controlled multiplex PCR, was used to amplify TCRbeta CDR3 regions from genomic DNA. Per the original workflow: The number of nucleated cells in each sample was estimated by amplification of reference gene primers within the assay. To quantify the absolute abundance of each unique TCRbeta CDR3 rearrangement, sequence reads were collapsed and filtered. For each sample, productive Simpson clonality was calculated as the square root of Simpson's diversity index over productive rearrangements. Held by TCRdb, this immuneACCESS table contains in-frame sequences only and omits some clones. Under half of the omission traces to an unresolved V gene where checked; the cause of the rest is unknown. D and trimming were read from the DNA, whereas the V and J calls and clone size are those reported in that table. For this sample the table gives hundreds of thousands of clones, of which approximately 90% were detected only once. The ten top clones hold 10% to 15% of the sample.

Material: peripheral blood. The clonotype was recovered from a woman aged 45 to 65 with COVID-19, enrolled during active disease. Recombination joined TRBV9 with TRBJ2-7; a tentative D call is TRBD1 (5 bases match). CDR3 loop: CASSVAGFDEQYF. In nucleotides, the sequence is TGTGCCAGCAGCGTCGCAGGGTTCGACGAGCAGTACTTC.